Reported below is one TCR beta chain. The sample originates from a study of blood T cell repertoires in COVID-19. Germline CDR1 is GTSNPN and CDR2 is SVGIG (reference sequence). V was shortened by 5 bases and J by 5 bases, with 15 bases between the two germline ends. This CDR3 is built from 13 residues. The authors' processing: Researchers report that nucleated cell counts were estimated from reference gene primer amplification. Data came from immunoSEQ multiplex PCR; TCRdb stores just in-frame clones and leaves some out. D and trimming were read from the DNA, whereas the V and J calls and clone size are those reported in that table. The data show 50,000 to 65,000 clones, with around two thirds seen just once and roughly 50% held by the top ten.

V gene TRBV30 combines with J gene TRBJ1-1; D gene unclear. The specimen sequenced was PBMCs or T cells enriched from blood (not recorded which). The receptor comes from a woman aged 60-75 years who had been exposed to COVID-19. DNA for the CDR3: TGTGCCTGGGGGATGAGGGTAAGGACTGAAGCTTTCTTT. Its protein product is CAWGMRVRTEAFF.